This entry lists 5 T cell receptor beta chains sequenced from one sample in a study of blood T cell repertoires in COVID-19. TCRdb's table, derived via immunoSEQ multiplex PCR, lists solely in-frame clones and lacks some. The sample has about 210,000 clones; approximately 80% are singletons. Sequenced input: peripheral blood. The receptors were gathered from a woman of 80 years or more with COVID-19, enrolled during active disease.

This clone has just one count. The chain carries TRBV28 and TRBJ2-1; 8 bases fit TRBD2. Per the germline V gene, CDR1 is MDHEN and CDR2 is SYDVKM. The length of the CDR3 is 15 residues. The V gene end was trimmed by 6 bases and the J gene end by 1 base; junction bases not matched to a gene: 5. The CDR3 DNA is TGTGCCAGCAGCAGCGGGAGTTTGTCCTACAATGAGCAGTTCTTC. Translated, it gives CASSSGSLSYNEQFF.

CDR3 amino acids: CASRLTTSPQALGGYGYTF. Written as DNA, the CDR3 is TGTGCCAGCAGACTCACCACGAGCCCACAGGCGTTAGGGGGCTATGGCTACACCTTC. The chain couples TRBV7-9 to TRBJ1-2; the D gene is possibly TRBD1 (6 bases). This CDR3 is 19 amino acids long. The V and J ends lost 6 bases and 4 bases respectively, with 30 bases between them. From germline, CDR1 is SEHNR and CDR2 FQNEAQ (reference sequence).

This clone was seen more than once but under ten times. V and J are TRBV7-2 and TRBJ1-3, with 7 bases identical to TRBD1. J gave up 3 bases and V 3 bases, and 5 bases lay outside the gene matches. The CDR3 covers 15 residues. Germline-derived CDR1 and CDR2 are SGHTA and FQGNSA. CDR3 coding DNA: TGTGCCAGCAGCTTCGAGGGGGCGTATGGAAACACCATATATTTT. As protein: CASSFEGAYGNTIYF.

The J gene is TRBJ1-5, the V gene TRBV18, with 9 bases matching TRBD1. The J segment lost 9 bases and the V segment lost 3 bases, leaving 12 bases of the junction unmatched. Germline values: CDR1 KGHSH, CDR2 LQKENI. This CDR3 is 16 amino acids long. CDR3 in DNA: TGTGCCAGCTCACCGGGACAGGGAGGTTTGTTACTGCCCCAGCATTTT. As protein: CASSPGQGGLLLPQHF.

The chain is built from TRBV3-1 (or the pseudogene TRBV3-2) and TRBJ2-2; 9 nucleotides align to TRBD2. This CDR3 comprises 16 residues. The germline V gene encodes CDR1 LGHDT and CDR2 YNNKEL (reference sequence). Germline trimming cut 1 base from V and 7 bases from J; bases unmatched to any gene: 7. The CDR3 coding sequence is TGTGCCAGCAGCCAAGCAGGGGGACTAGCTGTCGGGGAGCTGTTTTTT. Translating gives CASSQAGGLAVGELFF.